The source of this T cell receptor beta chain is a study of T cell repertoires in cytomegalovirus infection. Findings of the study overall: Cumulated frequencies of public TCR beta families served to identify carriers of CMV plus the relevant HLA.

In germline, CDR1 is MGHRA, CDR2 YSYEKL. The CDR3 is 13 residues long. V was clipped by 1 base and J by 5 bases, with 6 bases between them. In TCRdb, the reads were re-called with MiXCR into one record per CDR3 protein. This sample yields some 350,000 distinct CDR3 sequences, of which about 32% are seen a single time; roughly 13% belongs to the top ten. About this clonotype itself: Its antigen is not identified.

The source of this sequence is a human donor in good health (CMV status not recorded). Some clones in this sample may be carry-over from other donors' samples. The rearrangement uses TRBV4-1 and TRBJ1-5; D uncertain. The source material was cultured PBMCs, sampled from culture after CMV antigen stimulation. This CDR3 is CASSQVRDQPQHF. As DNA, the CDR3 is TGCGCCAGCAGCCAAGTTCGAGATCAGCCCCAGCATTTT.